Following are 27 T cell receptor beta chains from one sample sequenced in a study of identical twins. TCRdb itself ran the 5' RACE reads through MiXCR, one entry per CDR3 protein. Of 220,000 or so distinct CDR3 sequences listed, approximately 7% are singletons. The same sample was also used in a study of yellow fever vaccine responses in identical twins.

Sequenced input: memory (CD45RO+) T cells sorted from blood. These receptors were obtained from a woman between 18 and 30 years old in good health.

In this sample, this clonotype is medium-sized (0.01 to 0.1%). The chain couples TRBV15 to TRBJ2-3; a weak D match, TRBD1 (6 bases). Germline V gene lookup returns CDR1 LNHNV and CDR2 YYDKDF (reference sequence). The V end lost 4 bases, the J end lost 0 bases, and 8 bases lay between the germline ends. The CDR3 consists of 14 residues. This CDR3 is CATSTGESTDTQYF. CDR3 in DNA: TGTGCCACCAGCACAGGGGAAAGCACAGATACGCAGTATTTT.

The V call is TRBV30, the J call TRBJ1-6; TRBD1 is a possible D gene (6 bases). Germline V gene lookup returns CDR1 GTSNPN and CDR2 SVGIG (reference sequence). The CDR3 runs to 16 residues. The germline V and J ends were trimmed by 3 bases and 3 bases, with 15 bases remaining between them. For the CDR3, the DNA is TGTGCCTGGAGGACCAGGGGAAATAGCTATAATTCACCCCTCCACTTT. Translated: CAWRTRGNSYNSPLHF.

V is TRBV7-6 and J is TRBJ2-7; 9 nucleotides line up with TRBD1. V was pared by 5 bases and J by 3 bases, with 2 bases of the junction left unmatched. CDR1 is SGHVS, CDR2 FNYEAQ, per germline. CDR3 length equals 13 residues. The CDR3 DNA reads as TGTGCCAGCAGCCGGGACAGGGACTACGAGCAGTACTTC. Its translation is CASSRDRDYEQYF. The full variable domain, in which reference TRBV7-6 and TRBJ2-7 provide the parts outside the CDR3, is GAGVSQSPRYKVTKRGQDVALRCDPISGHVSLYWYRQALGQGPEFLTYFNYEAQQDKSGLPNDRFSAERPEGSISTLTIQRTEQRDSAMYRCASSRDRDYEQYFGPGTRLTVT.

This clonotype was seen many times. The chain couples TRBV5-1 to TRBJ2-1, with D uncertain. Germline V gives CDR1 SGHRS, CDR2 YFSETQ. Trimming removed 6 bases from V and 8 bases from J, with 15 bases in between. The CDR3 length is 13 residues. Written as DNA, the CDR3 is TGCGCCAGCATGCGTGGCTCTAACCATGAGCAGTTCTTC. Protein sequence: CASMRGSNHEQFF.

The CDR3 here is CSVGRGLHYGYTF. The CDR3 region has the DNA TGCAGCGTTGGCCGGGGGCTCCACTATGGCTACACCTTC. The V and J genes are TRBV29-1 and TRBJ1-2; a possible D gene is TRBD1 (6 bases). The CDR3 is 13 amino acids. Germline-derived CDR1 and CDR2 are SQVTM and ANQGSEA. V shed 4 bases and J shed 3 bases, with 12 bases lying between them.

This clonotype has at least ten counts. The gene calls are TRBV29-1 and TRBJ2-1, with D maybe TRBD2 (5 bases). Deletions cut 2 bases from V and 6 bases from J, with 8 bases between. The CDR3 runs to 12 residues. CDR1 and CDR2 (germline): SQVTM, ANQGSEA. Here the CDR3 reads CSVERLANEQFF. The DNA for the CDR3 is TGCAGCGTTGAAAGGCTAGCCAATGAGCAGTTCTTC.

This clonotype was detected a few times. The chain joins TRBV10-3 to TRBJ2-7; no reliable D call. The CDR3 loop spans 13 amino acids. Per the germline V gene, CDR1 is ENHRY and CDR2 is SYGVKD. Trimming removed 6 bases from V and 6 bases from J, with 15 bases in between. CDR3 in amino acids: CAISPDPHREQYV. The CDR3 bases are TGTGCCATCAGCCCGGACCCCCACCGCGAGCAGTACGTC.

This clonotype has a handful of counts. The chain is built from TRBV12-3 or TRBV12-4 and TRBJ2-3; TRBD2 agrees at 9 bases. With V trimmed by 0 bases and J by 6 bases, 7 bases remained unmatched. CDR3 length equals 16 residues. CDR3 sequence reads: CASSLALLAGWDTQYF. DNA for the CDR3: TGTGCCAGCAGTTTAGCGCTGCTAGCGGGGTGGGATACGCAGTATTTT.

This clonotype was counted ten times or more. The chain has TRBV7-2 and TRBJ1-1, with TRBD1 matching 8 bases. This CDR3 is 16 amino acids long. In germline, CDR1 is SGHTA, CDR2 FQGNSA. After removal of 5 bases from V and 11 bases from J, the junction contained 19 bases not matched to a gene. CDR3: CASSPRGGVWTGWAFF. In DNA form, the CDR3 reads TGTGCCAGCAGCCCGAGAGGGGGAGTCTGGACAGGGTGGGCTTTCTTT.

This clonotype was recorded many times. The J gene is TRBJ2-1, the V gene TRBV2, with 12 bases aligning to TRBD2. The CDR3 length is 15 residues. The germline V gene has CDR1 SNHLY and CDR2 FYNNEI. J was trimmed by 7 bases and V by 7 bases; bases with no gene match: 8. The CDR3 DNA reads as TGTGCCAGCACGACCACTAGCGGGAGGACGAATGAGCAGTTCTTC. Protein product: CASTTTSGRTNEQFF.

This chain links TRBV4-1 with TRBJ1-2; D unclear. The CDR3 sequence is 15 residues long. Germline values: CDR1 MGHRA, CDR2 YSYEKL. The V end lost 0 bases, the J end lost 4 bases, and 12 bases lay between the germline ends. Here the CDR3 reads CASSQEVGPIYGYTF. CDR3 bases: TGCGCCAGCAGCCAAGAAGTTGGACCGATCTATGGCTACACCTTC.

This clonotype was seen only a few times. The V gene is TRBV28, the J gene TRBJ2-7; weak D call: TRBD1 (6 bases). The CDR3 totals 14 residues. Trimming shortened V by 4 bases and J by 6 bases, and 16 bases separated the two germline ends. Germline loops: CDR1 MDHEN, CDR2 SYDVKM. CDR3 coding DNA: TGTGCCAGCAGTTCCACAGGGTTGGGGCGCGAGCAGTACTTC. Translation: CASSSTGLGREQYF.

Of note for this clonotype: This clone may be a read error of a much larger clone one base away. V usage is TRBV7-9 and J usage is TRBJ2-1; no definite D call. The V end lost 6 bases, the J end lost 4 bases, and 16 bases lay between the germline ends. Germline V lookup: CDR1 SEHNR, CDR2 FQNEAQ (reference sequence). The CDR3 sequence is 15 residues long. The CDR3 reads CASSSPRPGYNEQFF. In DNA, the CDR3 is TGTGCCAGCAGTTCACCCCGTCCCGGATACAATGAGCAGTTCTTC.

This sequence joins TRBV20-1 and TRBJ2-5; D call uncertain. With 5 bases removed from V and 2 bases from J, the gap between germline ends came to 15 bases. The CDR3 consists of 14 residues. Germline assignment: CDR1 DFQATT and CDR2 SNEGSKA (reference sequence). DNA of the CDR3: TGCAGTGCTCCAACCTCTGGCTTTCAAGAGACCCAGTACTTC. Amino acid sequence: CSAPTSGFQETQYF.

This clonotype appeared many times. This chain uses TRBV5-1 with TRBJ2-2; 7 nucleotides match TRBD2. J was trimmed by 6 bases and V by 1 base; bases with no gene match: 6. This CDR3 spans 15 amino acids. CDR1 is SGHRS and CDR2 is YFSETQ in the germline V gene. Written as DNA, the CDR3 is TGCGCCAGCAGCTTGTTGCGGGGGTCCCCCGGGGAGCTGTTTTTT. This gives the protein CASSLLRGSPGELFF.

The rearrangement links TRBV12-3 or TRBV12-4 to TRBJ1-2, with 9 bases that match TRBD1. V shed 6 bases, J shed 4 bases, and the junction held 9 bases outside the gene matches. The length of the CDR3 is 15 residues. The CDR3 loop is CASRAGQGRAYGYTF. As DNA, the CDR3 is TGTGCCAGCAGGGCGGGACAGGGTAGAGCCTATGGCTACACCTTC.

V gene TRBV10-3 combines with J gene TRBJ2-2, with 11 bases aligning to TRBD2. V lost 5 bases and J lost 13; bases outside the gene matches: 18. The germline V gene encodes CDR1 ENHRY and CDR2 SYGVKD. The CDR3 runs 17 residues. The CDR3 sequence is CAISKGTSGGSPQRLFF. As DNA, the CDR3 is TGTGCCATCAGTAAGGGGACTAGCGGAGGTTCCCCCCAGCGGCTGTTTTTT.

This clonotype was seen many times. The gene calls are TRBV12-3 or TRBV12-4 and TRBJ2-7, with D tentatively TRBD2 (6 bases). The CDR3 covers 14 residues. V dropped 6 bases and J dropped 1 base, with 13 bases sitting between them. In DNA, the CDR3 is TGTGCCAGCAGCCGCAGGGCGGGATCCTACGAGCAGTACTTC. It translates to CASSRRAGSYEQYF.

This clonotype came up many times. The J gene is TRBJ2-1, the V gene TRBV7-9, with unresolved D. Between the trimmed V and J ends, which lost 4 bases and 8 bases, there was a span of 9 bases. Germline values: CDR1 SEHNR, CDR2 FQNEAQ (reference sequence). This CDR3 has 12 amino acids. The CDR3 protein is CASSSRVYEQFF. The CDR3 DNA is TGTGCCAGCAGCTCCCGAGTCTATGAGCAGTTCTTC.

This chain uses TRBV6-1 with TRBJ2-2; perhaps TRBD2 as D (7 bases). Per germline, CDR1 MNHNS and CDR2 SASEGT. The CDR3 length is 14 residues. Trimming pared 10 bases from V and 5 bases from J, leaving 17 bases between. CDR3 sequence reads: CATWGGLGTGELFF. In nucleotides, the CDR3 is TGTGCCACCTGGGGGGGGCTCGGGACCGGGGAGCTGTTTTTT.

J is TRBJ2-7 and V is TRBV21-1; the table's D gene call, TRBD1, was not cross checked with the DNA. TRBV21-1 is termed a pseudogene. CDR3 length equals 19 residues. The CDR3 spells CASSKAPGEGAARAYEQYF. The CDR3 region has the DNA TGTGCCAGCAGCAAAGCGCCGGGAGAAGGAGCGGCCCGGGCCTACGAGCAGTACTTC.

This clonotype was counted only a few times. The V call is TRBV5-1, the J call TRBJ1-6; D not resolved. The V gene lost 0 bases and the J gene lost 8 bases, with 9 bases spanning the gap. The CDR3 is 14 residues long. Germline V gene data show CDR1 as SGHRS and CDR2 as YFSETQ. CDR3 residues: CASSLGSNDSPLHF. The CDR3 bases are TGCGCCAGCAGCTTGGGCAGTAACGATTCACCCCTCCACTTT.

The chain joins TRBV20-1 to TRBJ2-2; 13 positions agree with TRBD2. This CDR3 spans 17 amino acids. Germline CDR1 DFQATT, CDR2 SNEGSKA (reference sequence). Losses at the gene ends were 5 bases for V and 7 bases for J; bases not matched to a gene: 13. The CDR3 DNA reads as TGCAGTGCTGGTTCCCCGCTACTAGCGGGAGGGGTCGGGGAGCTGTTTTTT. Translating it yields CSAGSPLLAGGVGELFF.

V is TRBV20-1 and J is TRBJ2-1; 10 positions match TRBD2. CDR1 is DFQATT, CDR2 SNEGSKA, per germline (reference sequence). The CDR3 extends over 17 amino acids. The V gene end was trimmed by 2 bases and the J gene end by 1 base; junction bases not matched to a gene: 8. The CDR3 region has the DNA TGCAGTGCTAGACAGGGCCTTAGCGGGAGGTCCTACAATGAGCAGTTCTTC. The encoded protein is CSARQGLSGRSYNEQFF.

This clonotype was seen only a few times. The chain links TRBV5-1 to TRBJ2-5; 7 bases match TRBD1. The CDR3 is made up of 14 amino acids. The V gene's germline CDR1 is SGHRS and CDR2 YFSETQ. V lost 1 base and J lost 7; bases outside the gene matches: 7. CDR3 sequence (DNA): TGCGCCAGCAGCTTGAACAGGGGCCGGGGGACCCAGTACTTC. It translates to CASSLNRGRGTQYF.

This clonotype was detected ten times or more. The chain couples TRBV20-1 to TRBJ2-1, with D hard to call. Deletions cut 0 bases from V and 1 base from J, with 10 bases between. Germline V CDR1 and CDR2: DFQATT, SNEGSKA (reference sequence). CDR3 length equals 15 residues. CDR3 coding DNA: TGCAGTGCTAGAGATCTCAGGCTTTCCTACAATGAGCAGTTCTTC. Protein product: CSARDLRLSYNEQFF.

This clonotype occurred many times. This chain joins TRBV29-1 and TRBJ2-1; unclear D gene. Germline V lookup: CDR1 SQVTM, CDR2 ANQGSEA. The CDR3 spans 13 residues. Trimming pared 3 bases from V and 7 bases from J, leaving 13 bases between. CDR3 coding DNA: TGCAGCGTTGACAAGGACCAGAGGAATGAGCAGTTCTTC. It yields the protein CSVDKDQRNEQFF.